Each of the 18 T cell receptor beta chains below was sequenced from the same sample in a study of CD8+ T cells in alopecia areata. A panel of CD4, CD8alpha, NKG2D, NKG2ACE and other markers served to sort pooled cutaneous lymph node cells. Extraction of RNA preceded its reverse transcription into cDNA, which served as the sequencing template. The table came from immunoSEQ multiplex PCR; TCRdb's copy has only in-frame clones and leaves some out. The specimen has 200,000 to 300,000 clones, none found just once. The source material was CD4+ T cells sorted from a lymph node. Receptors originate from a C3H/HeJ mouse with alopecia areata. For this mouse line, the MHC haplotype is H2-k.

The table lists this clone with a few counts. Gene names refer to mouse genes. The DNA ends 4 residues before the CDR3 does, and the rest of the CDR3 is filled in from the germline J gene. The chain joins TRBV5 to TRBJ2-3; TRBD1 matches at 9 bases. Germline-derived CDR1 and CDR2 are LGHNA and YNLKQL (reference sequence). This CDR3 has 15 amino acids. Partial CDR3 DNA: TGTGCCAGCAGCCAAGAAGGGACAGGGAGAGAA. It is translated as CASSQEGTGRE. The full-length CDR3 reads as CASSQEGTGRETLYF.

This clone has a handful of counts. The genes are named according to mouse. Sequencing ends 4 residues short of the CDR3 end; the germline J gene provides the rest. The V call is TRBV29, the J call TRBJ2-5; 8 bases map to TRBD1. Germline CDR1 MSHET, CDR2 SYDVDS. This CDR3 is 13 amino acids long. CDR3 region: CASRRTGPDTQYF. CDR3 DNA (partial): TGTGCTAGCAGAAGGACAGGGCCAGAC.

Points on this clone: Gene names are the mouse ones. The observed sequence ends 4 residues before the CDR3 terminus, with the missing tail filled in from the germline J gene. Other DNA variants within this sample encode the same CDR3. This chain connects TRBV12-1 to TRBJ2-7; 11 nucleotides match TRBD2. The CDR3 sequence is 14 residues long. Per the germline V gene, CDR1 is SGHSN and CDR2 is HYEKVE. The CDR3 protein is CASSLGLGGYEQYF. The CDR3 DNA, read in part, is TGTGCCAGCTCCCTCGGACTGGGGGGATAT.

This clone has just a few counts. Genes and germline come from the mouse. The sequenced fragment ends 4 residues before the CDR3 boundary, so the rest is inferred from the germline J gene. This chain joins TRBV1 and TRBJ2-3, with 10 bases aligning to TRBD2. CDR1 and CDR2 (germline): NSQYPW, LRSPGD (reference sequence). There are 14 residues in the CDR3. The CDR3 sequence: CTCSRLGGEETLYF. The CDR3 DNA, read in part, is TGCACCTGCAGTCGACTGGGGGGAGAAGAA.

This clone was seen a handful of times. Germline and genes: mouse. The read halts 4 residues ahead of the CDR3 end, with the missing end drawn from the germline J gene. Other DNA sequences from this sample encode an identical CDR3 as well. This chain links TRBV13-1 with TRBJ2-3, with D possibly TRBD2 on 5 matching bases. The CDR3 is 13 residues long. The germline CDR1 and CDR2 sequences are NSHNY and SYGAGN. The V and J ends lost 0 bases and 3 bases respectively, with 5 bases between them. The CDR3 sequence: CASSDAGAETLYF. The CDR3 bases that were read are TGTGCCAGCAGTGATGCTGGGGCAGAA.

This clone was seen a handful of times. Gene names and germline refer to mouse. The CDR3 here is CASGEPTGTEVFF. The sequenced CDR3 bases are TGTGCCAGCGGTGAGCCGACAGGAACA. This sequence joins TRBV13-2 and TRBJ1-1; tentatively, D is TRBD1 (6 bases). The sequence runs out 4 residues before the end of the CDR3; the remainder is reconstructed from the germline J gene. CDR1 is NNHNN and CDR2 is SYGAGS in the germline V gene (reference sequence). The CDR3 spans 13 residues.

Turning to this clone: The gene symbols are mouse symbols. Read data end 4 residues before the CDR3 end; the end is taken from the germline J gene. This chain uses TRBV14 with TRBJ2-5; D perhaps matches TRBD1 (6 bases). Germline V CDR1 and CDR2: SGHDT, FRDEAV. There are 15 residues in the CDR3. V was shortened by 5 bases and J by 0 bases, with 13 bases between the two germline ends. The part of the CDR3 DNA that was read is TGTGCCAGCAGCCTTACGGGACAAAACCAAGAC. It is translated as CASSLTGQNQD. The whole CDR3 sequence is CASSLTGQNQDTQYF.

This clone was observed a few times. The gene names here belong to mouse. The sequence runs out 4 residues before the end of the CDR3; the remainder is reconstructed from the germline J gene. The J gene is TRBJ2-1, the V gene TRBV19; 7 positions agree with TRBD2. V gave up 5 bases and J gave up 1 base; unmatched junction bases: 3. The CDR3 sequence is 14 residues long. Germline V CDR1 and CDR2: FNHDT, SITEND (reference sequence). The part of the CDR3 DNA that was read is TGTGCCAGCAGCAATGGGGGGAACTATGCT. Translated: CASSNGGNYA. The CDR3 in full is CASSNGGNYAEQFF.

This clone was seen a handful of times. Gene names and germline match the mouse. The read comes to an end 4 residues before the CDR3 does, leaving the germline J gene to fill in the end. The rearrangement joins TRBV31 to TRBJ2-2, with 11 bases matching TRBD2. V lost 5 bases, J lost 5 bases, and 7 bases stayed unmatched. The CDR3 is made up of 15 amino acids. CDR1 and CDR2 from the germline V gene are GKSSPN and SITVG. Here the CDR3 reads CAWGTGGARTGQLYF. CDR3 bases read: TGTGCCTGGGGAACTGGGGGGGCGAGGACCGGG.

This clone appeared a few times. Germline and genes here are mouse. The read terminates 4 residues ahead of where the CDR3 ends, so the germline J gene completes it. The chain employs TRBV1 and TRBJ1-1; 10 nucleotides agree with TRBD1. The CDR3 extends over 14 amino acids. V dropped 4 bases and J dropped 4; count of bases not matched to a gene: 3. Germline lookup yields CDR1 NSQYPW and CDR2 LRSPGD (reference sequence). CDR3 DNA, as far as it was read: TGCACCTGCAGTGACCGGGACAGGGGCACA. This translates into CTCSDRDRGT. The full CDR3 protein is CTCSDRDRGTEVFF. Supplemented by reference TRBV1 and TRBJ1-1, the full variable domain reads VTLLEQNPRWRLVPRGQAVNLRCILKNSQYPWMSWYQQDLQKQLQWLFTLRSPGDKEVKSLPGADYLATRVTDTELRLQVANMSQGRTLYCTCSDRDRGTEVFFGKGTRLTVV.

This clone was counted only a few times. The gene names here belong to mouse. The read ends 4 residues before the CDR3 terminus; that terminus is restored from the germline J gene. V usage is TRBV13-1 and J usage is TRBJ2-2; 9 nucleotides match TRBD1. Germline-derived CDR1 and CDR2 are NSHNY and SYGAGN. CDR3 length: 15 residues. With 5 bases clipped from V and 3 bases from J, the junction kept 5 bases outside the gene matches. Incomplete CDR3 DNA: TGTGCCAGCAGCGTGGACAGGGGAGACACCGGG. Amino acid sequence: CASSVDRGDTG. The CDR3 as a whole reads CASSVDRGDTGQLYF.

There are a few counts of this clone. Gene names refer to mouse genes. From the germline J gene comes the end of the CDR3, since the read stops 4 residues before it. The chain employs TRBV13-2 and TRBJ1-2, with unresolved D. The CDR3 consists of 13 residues. Germline CDR1 reads NNHNN; CDR2 reads SYGAGS (reference sequence). V shed 1 base and J shed 1 base, with 5 bases lying between them. CDR3 protein: CASGDNRNSDYTF. CDR3 DNA, as far as it was read: TGTGCCAGCGGTGATAACAGAAACTCC.

This clone showed up just a few times. Gene and germline names: mouse. The DNA ends 4 residues before the CDR3 does, and the rest of the CDR3 is filled in from the germline J gene. The genes are TRBV19 and TRBJ2-2; the match to TRBD1 covers 9 bases. V shed 4 bases and J 2 bases; nucleotides not matched to a gene: 3. Germline CDR1 reads FNHDT; CDR2 reads SITEND (reference sequence). The length of the CDR3 is 15 residues. Incomplete CDR3 DNA: TGTGCCAGCAGTGGGACAGGGTCGAACACCGGG. This gives the protein CASSGTGSNTG. The complete CDR3 protein is CASSGTGSNTGQLYF. The full variable domain, with the rest looked up from reference TRBV19 and TRBJ2-2, is GGIITQTPKFLIGQEGQKLTLKCQQNFNHDTMYWYRQDSGKGLRLIYYSITENDLQKGDLSEGYDASREKKSSFSLTVTSAQKNEMAVFLCASSGTGSNTGQLYFGEGSKLTVL.

In regard to this clone: Gene names and germline match the mouse. Read coverage stops 4 residues before the CDR3 terminus; the germline J gene supplies the remainder. This sequence joins TRBV13-1 and TRBJ2-7, with D hard to call. The CDR3 loop spans 13 amino acids. From germline, CDR1 is NSHNY and CDR2 SYGAGN. Partial CDR3 DNA: TGTGCCAGCAGTGAAGGCAGGCCTTAT. Translated, it gives CASSEGRPY. The complete CDR3 protein is CASSEGRPYEQYF.

This clone was picked up a small number of times. The genes are named according to mouse. The sample contains more than one DNA sequence encoding this CDR3. CDR3 DNA, as far as it was read: TGTGCTAGCAGTAGAGCCGGGACATCAAACACCGGG. Translated: CASSRAGTSNTG. In full, the CDR3 is CASSRAGTSNTGQLYF. The chain links TRBV17 to TRBJ2-2; a possible D gene is TRBD1 (6 bases). Read coverage stops 4 residues before the CDR3 terminus; the germline J gene supplies the remainder. The CDR3 is made up of 16 amino acids. The ends were cut back, 1 base at V and 0 bases at J, with 9 bases in the middle. CDR1 MNHDT and CDR2 YYDKIL come from the germline V gene.

A word on this clone: Gene names and germline refer to mouse. The sequenced fragment ends 4 residues before the CDR3 boundary, so the rest is inferred from the germline J gene. V and J are TRBV1 and TRBJ2-2, with a tentative D call TRBD1 (6 bases). The length of the CDR3 is 16 residues. V lost 1 base, J lost 0 bases, and 9 bases lay in between. Germline V gene sequence: CDR1 NSQYPW, CDR2 LRSPGD (reference sequence). The CDR3 bases that were read are TGCACCTGCAGTGCAGCACAGGGATCAAACACCGGG. This translates into CTCSAAQGSNTG. The entire CDR3 is CTCSAAQGSNTGQLYF. Full variable domain (remainder filled in from reference TRBV1 and TRBJ2-2): VTLLEQNPRWRLVPRGQAVNLRCILKNSQYPWMSWYQQDLQKQLQWLFTLRSPGDKEVKSLPGADYLATRVTDTELRLQVANMSQGRTLYCTCSAAQGSNTGQLYFGEGSKLTVL.

On this clone itself: Germline and genes here are mouse. The read falls 4 residues short of the CDR3 end, and the missing part is taken from the germline J gene. The gene calls are TRBV31 and TRBJ2-1, with 8 bases lining up with TRBD2. CDR1 is GKSSPN and CDR2 is SITVG in the germline V gene. The CDR3 contains 13 residues. This CDR3 is CAWSHWGRAEQFF. CDR3 DNA (partial): TGTGCCTGGAGTCACTGGGGGAGAGCT. The full variable domain, its missing parts supplied by reference TRBV31 and TRBJ2-1, is AQTIHQWPVAEIKAVGSPLSLGCTIKGKSSPNLYWYWQATGGTLQQLFYSITVGQVESVVQLNLSASRPKDDQFILSTEKLLLSHSGFYLCAWSHWGRAEQFFGPGTRLTVL.

A few counts support this clone. Gene labels here are mouse ones. The sequence runs out 4 residues before the end of the CDR3; the remainder is reconstructed from the germline J gene. The chain carries TRBV19 and TRBJ2-5; D is possibly TRBD1 (6 bases). Trimming shortened V by 3 bases and J by 1 base, and 15 bases separated the two germline ends. CDR1 and CDR2 (germline): FNHDT, SITEND (reference sequence). The CDR3 extends over 16 amino acids. CDR3 residues: CASSTSPGTYQDTQYF. CDR3 bases read: TGTGCCAGCAGTACCTCTCCCGGGACATACCAAGAC.